This T cell receptor beta chain was obtained from a study of a mutant IDH1 vaccine in newly diagnosed glioma. Study context: The treated population exhibited a male proportion of about 60%, a female proportion of 37.5%, and a mean age of approximately 42 years. Former treatment meant radiotherapy, temozolomide, or both; the majority had gotten both.

Study-wide findings and caveats: Changes in the top peripheral T cell clonotypes seemingly had no bearing on pseudoprogression.

Data came from immunoSEQ multiplex PCR; TCRdb stores just in-frame clones and leaves some out. Of 50,000 to 65,000 clones listed, roughly 80% are singletons. This clone was found once. Antigen unknown. Time point described: baseline, week 1 (first vaccination visit). Treatment given: pre-vaccination baseline after standard-of-care therapy. Donors had new WHO grade 3 or 4 IDH1-mutant, ATRX-lost astrocytomas. This sequence originates from a man aged 18 to 35 with glioma. The sequencing used PBMCs, collected from a glioma patient treated with radiotherapy, temozolomide or both.

In nucleotides, the CDR3 is TGTGCCAGCAGCTTTGGAGGGTATTACTACGAGCAGTACTTC. Amino acid sequence: CASSFGGYYYEQYF. The chain carries TRBV7-2 and TRBJ2-7; D may be TRBD2 (6 bases). Trimming pared 3 bases from V and 3 bases from J, leaving 12 bases between. The CDR3 is 14 amino acids. Germline V gives CDR1 SGHTA, CDR2 FQGNSA.